These 20 T cell receptor beta chains originate from one sample sequenced in a study of OX40 agonist ivuxolimab in advanced cancers. TCRdb's table, derived via immunoSEQ multiplex PCR, lists solely in-frame clones and lacks some. The sample consists of 35,000 to 55,000 clones, 82% of them appearing once. Source: CD4+ or CD8+ T cells sorted from blood, taken in a trial of the OX40 agonist ivuxolimab. These receptors came from an adult with an advanced solid tumor such as melanoma, head and neck, liver or kidney cancer.

A few counts support this clone. J is TRBJ1-1 and V is TRBV7-8; D remains unclear. Germline V gives CDR1 SGHVS, CDR2 FQNEAQ. CDR3 size: 17 residues. V lost 0 bases and J 0 bases, leaving 14 bases between the germline ends. CDR3 region: CASSLARGRLMNTEAFF. The CDR3 bases are TGTGCCAGCAGCTTAGCGCGCGGAAGATTAATGAACACTGAAGCTTTCTTT. Filled out from reference TRBV7-8 and TRBJ1-1, the complete variable domain reads GAGVSQSPRYKVAKRGQDVALRCDPISGHVSLFWYQQALGQGPEFLTYFQNEAQLDKSGLPSDRFFAERPEGSVSTLKIQRTQQEDSAVYLCASSLARGRLMNTEAFFGQGTRLTVV.

V is TRBV19 and J is TRBJ2-7; 8 positions agree with TRBD2. Germline V lookup: CDR1 LNHDA, CDR2 SQIVND (reference sequence). The CDR3 has 16 amino acids. V lost 3 bases, J lost 2 bases, and 9 bases stayed unmatched. In nucleotides, the CDR3 is TGTGCCAGTAGTATCCCTAGAGCGGGAGCAACCTACGAGCAGTACTTC. This translates into CASSIPRAGATYEQYF.

V is TRBV5-6 and J is TRBJ1-2, with D perhaps TRBD1 (6 bases). CDR1 and CDR2 from the germline V gene are SGHDT and YYEEEE. Between the trimmed V and J ends, which lost 3 bases and 4 bases, there was a span of 22 bases. The CDR3 sequence is 17 residues long. CDR3 bases: TGTGCCAGCAGCTCCTCTAGGACGGGGTTCAGGGGCTATGGCTACACCTTC. Translated, it gives CASSSSRTGFRGYGYTF. Variable domain in full (rest from reference TRBV5-6 and TRBJ1-2): DAGVTQSPTHLIKTRGQQVTLRCSPKSGHDTVSWYQQALGQGPQFIFQYYEEEERQRGNFPDRFSGHQFPNYSSELNVNALLLGDSALYLCASSSSRTGFRGYGYTFGSGTRLTVV.

The V call is TRBV5-1, the J call TRBJ1-1; weak D call: TRBD1 (5 bases). With 4 bases removed from V and 2 bases from J, the gap between germline ends came to 12 bases. The CDR3 extends over 14 amino acids. CDR1 and CDR2 (germline): SGHRS, YFSETQ. In DNA, the CDR3 is TGCGCCAGCAGCATAGGACAAGTCAACACTGAAGCTTTCTTT. Amino acid sequence: CASSIGQVNTEAFF.

This clone showed up just a few times. V gene TRBV28 combines with J gene TRBJ1-4; a possible D gene is TRBD1 (5 bases). Germline V gene data show CDR1 as MDHEN and CDR2 as SYDVKM. The CDR3 totals 15 residues. The V end lost 6 bases, the J end lost 4 bases, and 15 bases lay between the germline ends. CDR3: CASSPSGLNNEKLFF. Here the CDR3 DNA reads TGTGCCAGCAGCCCTTCAGGGCTTAATAATGAAAAACTGTTTTTT.

The chain employs TRBV5-4 and TRBJ2-7; D may match TRBD1 or TRBD2 (5 bases each). Trimming shortened V by 0 bases and J by 0 bases, and 10 bases separated the two germline ends. CDR3 length: 15 amino acids. Germline loops: CDR1 SGHNT, CDR2 YYREEE (reference sequence). CDR3 region: CASSLEVGRSYEQYF. The DNA of the CDR3 is TGTGCCAGCAGCTTGGAGGTGGGACGCTCCTACGAGCAGTACTTC. Based on the CDR3 plus reference TRBV5-4 and TRBJ2-7, the full variable domain is ETGVTQSPTHLIKTRGQQVTLRCSSQSGHNTVSWYQQALGQGPQFIFQYYREEENGRGNFPPRFSGLQFPNYSSELNVNALELDDSALYLCASSLEVGRSYEQYFGPGTRLTVT.

V is TRBV23-1 and J is TRBJ2-5, with 7 bases matching TRBD2. TRBV23-1 falls under the ORF class, with uncertain function. The V and J ends lost 8 bases and 4 bases, in that order; junction bases with no gene match: 7. CDR3 length equals 13 residues. The CDR3 DNA sequence: TGCGCCAGCTGCGGGGGATGTCTAGAGACCCAGTACTTC. This encodes CASCGGCLETQYF.

This clone was counted only a few times. V is TRBV7-3 and J is TRBJ2-6, with 11 nucleotides matching TRBD1. V shed 4 bases and J 0 bases; nucleotides not matched to a gene: 2. Per germline, CDR1 SGHTA and CDR2 FQGTGA. CDR3 size: 17 residues. The CDR3: CASSSGTGGSGANVLTF. For the CDR3, the DNA is TGTGCCAGCAGCTCCGGGACAGGGGGCTCTGGGGCCAACGTCCTGACTTTC.

This chain links TRBV6-5 with TRBJ1-1, with 7 bases fitting TRBD1. The CDR3 has 16 residues. Germline-derived CDR1 and CDR2 are MNHEY and SVGAGI. With V trimmed by 0 bases and J by 4 bases, 8 bases remained unmatched. The CDR3 nucleotides read TGTGCCAGCAGTTACTCGAGGGGACAGTTGGGCACTGAAGCTTTCTTT. As protein: CASSYSRGQLGTEAFF.

This chain connects TRBV4-1 to TRBJ2-5; no definite D call. Per the germline V gene, CDR1 is MGHRA and CDR2 is YSYEKL. The CDR3 sequence is 13 residues long. V dropped 0 bases and J dropped 7 bases, with 9 bases sitting between them. The CDR3 region is CASSQDLWRTQYF. DNA for the CDR3: TGCGCCAGCAGCCAAGATCTTTGGCGGACCCAGTACTTC.

The rearrangement uses TRBV5-1 and TRBJ2-5; 8 bases agree with TRBD1. Per the germline V gene, CDR1 is SGHRS and CDR2 is YFSETQ. CDR3 length equals 15 residues. V gave up 5 bases and J gave up 5 bases; unmatched junction bases: 11. The CDR3 DNA sequence: TGCGCCAGCAGGTTTGACAGGGGAGTTGGGGAGACCCAGTACTTC. It is translated as CASRFDRGVGETQYF.

The chain links TRBV28 to TRBJ1-2; D unresolved. Germline V gene data show CDR1 as MDHEN and CDR2 as SYDVKM. Trimming left V 4 bases short and J 7 bases short, with 13 bases between. There are 13 residues in the CDR3. CDR3 DNA: TGTGCCAGCAGTTCATCAGGCGTCCTTGGCTACACCTTC. Its translation: CASSSSGVLGYTF.

The gene calls are TRBV19 and TRBJ1-2; the D gene is possibly TRBD1 (5 bases). Germline CDR1 LNHDA, CDR2 SQIVND (reference sequence). Trimming left V 1 base short and J 3 bases short, with 9 bases between. The CDR3 is 14 residues long. CDR3: CASSIVRGDYGYTF. The CDR3 DNA follows: TGTGCCAGTAGTATAGTGAGAGGGGACTATGGCTACACCTTC.

V and J are TRBV5-4 and TRBJ2-1, with 14 bases fitting TRBD2. Trimming cost V 4 bases and J 0 bases; bases outside gene matches: 6. The CDR3 loop spans 18 amino acids. Germline V gene sequence: CDR1 SGHNT, CDR2 YYREEE (reference sequence). The CDR3 sequence is CASSGGLAGVGSYNEQFF. The CDR3 nucleotides are TGTGCCAGCAGCGGGGGACTAGCGGGAGTCGGCTCCTACAATGAGCAGTTCTTC.

This clone was seen a handful of times. This sequence joins TRBV6-1 and TRBJ2-7; TRBD1 matches 8 bases. The J segment lost 4 bases and the V segment lost 3 bases, leaving 2 bases of the junction unmatched. Germline V gene lookup returns CDR1 MNHNS and CDR2 SASEGT. The CDR3 extends over 13 amino acids. This chain's CDR3 is CASSEDRVYEQYF. The CDR3, as DNA: TGTGCCAGCAGTGAGGACAGGGTGTACGAGCAGTACTTC.

V is TRBV11-2 and J is TRBJ2-1, with a possible D match to TRBD2 (6 bases). CDR1 is SGHAT and CDR2 is FQNNGV in the germline V gene. The CDR3 is 12 residues long. V was trimmed by 2 bases and J by 12 bases, leaving 11 bases between them. In nucleotides, the CDR3 is TGTGCCAGCAGCTTACTTCTGGGAGGGCAGTTCTTC. It yields the protein CASSLLLGGQFF.

This clone was seen more than once but under ten times. The chain employs TRBV2 and TRBJ2-2; no clear D gene. V gave up 9 bases and J gave up 5 bases, with 10 bases separating them. CDR1 is SNHLY, CDR2 FYNNEI, per germline. The CDR3 is made up of 12 amino acids. Here the CDR3 reads CASETGTGELFF. The CDR3 region has the DNA TGTGCCAGTGAGACTGGAACCGGGGAGCTGTTTTTT.

This clone was detected only once. The rearrangement joins TRBV11-2 to TRBJ1-1; D unresolved. V was pared by 5 bases and J by 4 bases, with 11 bases between. Germline values: CDR1 SGHAT, CDR2 FQNNGV. The length of the CDR3 is 13 residues. Written as DNA, the CDR3 is TGTGCCAGCAGCACCCGACAAACCACTGAAGCTTTCTTT. Residues: CASSTRQTTEAFF.

This chain links TRBV10-2 with TRBJ2-2, with TRBD2 matching over 12 bases. V shed 5 bases and J 1 base; nucleotides not matched to a gene: 5. CDR1 WSHSY and CDR2 SAAADI come from the germline V gene. This CDR3 region has 17 residues. The DNA of the CDR3 is TGCGCCAGCAGTCCACTAGCGGGAGGCGGGAACACCGGGGAGCTGTTTTTT. Translation: CASSPLAGGGNTGELFF.

This chain connects TRBV11-3 to TRBJ2-3; tentative D call: TRBD2 (7 bases). CDR1 SGHNT and CDR2 YENEEA come from the germline V gene. V was pared by 5 bases and J by 0 bases, with 9 bases between. The CDR3 runs 14 residues. CDR3 loop: CASSAGASTDTQYF. The DNA of the CDR3 is TGTGCCAGCAGCGCGGGGGCTAGCACAGATACGCAGTATTTT.